This is a list of T cell receptor beta chains from one sample in a study of early T cells in non-severe SARS-CoV-2 infection. TCRdb re-derived calls from the 5' RACE reads in MiXCR, one entry per CDR3 protein. The sample has some 64,000 distinct CDR3 sequences, around 20% seen once. Sequences were derived from whole blood, sampled at baseline. The receptors shown here come from an adult who was a healthcare worker with PCR-confirmed SARS-CoV-2 infection or an uninfected control (not recorded which). CDR3s include the opening cysteine and the closing phenylalanine or tryptophan. A D gene is named only where the DNA matches it firmly. Only part of the rows carry a size: once, few, many, or a class if the clone is expanded.

>TRBV7-9|-|TRBJ2-7|-
CASSSWTLAPHEQYF
TGTGCCAGCAGCTCTTGGACATTAGCCCCCCACGAGCAGTACTTC
>TRBV30|-|TRBJ1-1|-
CAFRTESYTEAFF
TGTGCCTTCAGGACAGAATCATACACTGAAGCTTTCTTT
>TRBV30|-|TRBJ2-3|-
CAWRGIGLVDTQYF
TGTGCCTGGAGGGGAATTGGGTTGGTAGATACGCAGTATTTT
>TRBV9|-|TRBJ1-3|-
CASSASIHSGNTIYF
TGTGCCAGCAGCGCCTCCATCCACTCTGGAAACACCATATATTTT
>TRBV20-1|-|TRBJ1-1|-
CSASRSNTEAFF
TGCAGTGCTAGCCGATCGAACACTGAAGCTTTCTTT
>TRBV30|few|TRBJ1-1|TRBD1
CAWRPRGIEAFF
TGTGCCTGGAGACCCAGGGGGATTGAAGCTTTCTTT
>TRBV10-3|few|TRBJ2-5|-
CAISPGHPRETQYF
TGTGCCATCAGCCCGGGACACCCTAGGGAGACCCAGTACTTC
>TRBV21-1|-|TRBJ2-3|-
CASSSLAGGTEDTQYF
TGTGCCAGCAGCTCCCTAGCGGGGGGGACCGAAGATACGCAGTATTTT
>TRBV4-1|-|TRBJ1-5|TRBD1
CASSQGQGSGNQPQHF
TGCGCCAGCAGCCAAGGACAGGGATCGGGCAATCAGCCCCAGCATTTT
>TRBV2|few|TRBJ1-2|TRBD1
CARRDRANYGYTF
TGTGCCAGACGGGACAGGGCGAACTATGGCTACACCTTC
>TRBV5-8|many|TRBJ1-3|-
CASSLVRARNTIYF
TGTGCCAGCAGCTTGGTTAGAGCCAGAAACACCATATATTTT
>TRBV2|-|TRBJ2-3|-
CASRRGTDTQYF
TGTGCCAGCCGGAGGGGAACAGATACGCAGTATTTT
>TRBV5-1|few|TRBJ2-1|-
CASSFESDEQFF
TGCGCCAGCAGCTTCGAGTCGGATGAGCAGTTCTTC
>TRBV3-1|few|TRBJ1-1|-
CASSPGANTEAFF
TGTGCCAGCAGCCCGGGAGCAAACACTGAAGCTTTCTTT
>TRBV7-9|few|TRBJ2-1|TRBD2
CASSLVAGSANEQFF
TGTGCCAGCAGCTTAGTAGCGGGGTCCGCCAATGAGCAGTTCTTC
>TRBV5-1|-|TRBJ2-1|TRBD1
CASSWTGTGEQFF
TGCGCCAGCAGCTGGACAGGGACAGGGGAGCAGTTCTTC
>TRBV5-4|-|TRBJ2-7|TRBD1
CASSSPRGQTYEQYF
TGTGCCAGCAGCTCCCCCAGGGGGCAAACCTACGAGCAGTACTTC
>TRBV29-1|few|TRBJ2-7|-
CSVVRNLEGEQYF
TGCAGCGTTGTTCGAAACCTCGAAGGGGAGCAGTACTTC
>TRBV5-1|few|TRBJ1-5|TRBD1
CASSLGGQGASGPQHF
TGCGCCAGCAGCTTGGGGGGACAGGGCGCCTCGGGGCCCCAGCATTTT
>TRBV30|few|TRBJ1-2|-
CAFVRDGYTF
TGTGCCTTTGTGAGGGACGGCTACACCTTC
>TRBV5-1|many|TRBJ1-1|-
CASSQEGPKNTEAFF
TGCGCCAGCAGCCAAGAGGGACCGAAGAACACTGAAGCTTTCTTT
>TRBV3-1|-|TRBJ2-7|TRBD1
CASSPTGTAHYEQYF
TGTGCCAGCAGCCCTACCGGGACAGCACATTACGAGCAGTACTTC
>TRBV5-4|-|TRBJ2-2|-
CASSRDIITGELFF
TGTGCCAGCAGCCGTGACATTATCACCGGGGAGCTGTTTTTT
>TRBV20-1|-|TRBJ2-5|-
CSAMEEETQYF
TGCAGTGCCATGGAGGAGGAGACCCAGTACTTC
>TRBV6-1|many|TRBJ2-2|-
CASITSVNTGELFF
TGTGCCAGCATTACGTCGGTCAACACCGGGGAGCTGTTTTTT